This entry lists 24 T cell receptor beta chains sequenced from one sample in a study of beta chain features in type 1 diabetes. Study-level results: TCRB CDR3s from Type 1 diabetes patients were moderately but significantly shorter in all four CD4+ subsets.

Isolated RNA was reverse transcribed in full, so expressed TCRB transcripts were sequenced. Assay: immunoSEQ multiplex PCR; the TCRdb copy retains only in-frame clones and omits some. The sample includes more than 250,000 clones, roughly 20% of them seen just once. These receptors' antigens are unknown. The sequenced material came from naive CD4+ T cells from blood. The receptors stem from a woman aged 40 to 50 with type 1 diabetes.

The CDR3 nucleotides read TGTGCCTGGAGTCGGCTGACATCTGACGATGAGCAGTTCTTC. Translation gives CAWSRLTSDDEQFF. The chain has TRBV30 and TRBJ2-1; D remains ambiguous. This CDR3 contains 14 residues. V was cut by 2 bases and J by 8 bases, with 16 bases left in between. Germline values: CDR1 GTSNPN, CDR2 SVGIG (reference sequence).

The table lists this clone with a few counts. CDR3 loop: CASSFPGGSYEQYF. The CDR3 region has the DNA TGTGCCAGCAGCTTCCCAGGGGGCTCCTACGAGCAGTACTTC. V is TRBV7-9 and J is TRBJ2-7; TRBD1 aligns across 7 bases. This CDR3 contains 14 residues. Trimming removed 3 bases from V and 0 bases from J; junction bases left unmatched: 2. Germline V gives CDR1 SEHNR, CDR2 FQNEAQ (reference sequence).

This clone was counted between two and nine times. This chain's CDR3 is CASSPWTRVAEQFF. The CDR3 DNA reads as TGTGCCAGCAGCCCTTGGACTAGGGTTGCTGAGCAGTTCTTC. The rearrangement joins TRBV14 to TRBJ2-1; 7 nucleotides agree with TRBD2. The CDR3 totals 14 residues. Germline lookup yields CDR1 SGHDN and CDR2 FVKESK. After removal of 4 bases from V and 9 bases from J, the junction contained 9 bases not matched to a gene.

This clone was counted only a few times. The genes are TRBV27 and TRBJ1-5; 7 nucleotides agree with TRBD1. V shed 2 bases and J 5 bases; nucleotides not matched to a gene: 3. The CDR3 is made up of 14 amino acids. The germline CDR1 and CDR2 sequences are MNHEY and SMNVEV (reference sequence). For the CDR3, the DNA is TGTGCCAGCAGTTTAAAAGGGGGCGATCAGCCCCAGCATTTT. Translated, it gives CASSLKGGDQPQHF.

The J gene is TRBJ1-6, the V gene TRBV7-9, with unresolved D. CDR3 length: 16 residues. V was cut by 1 base and J by 8 bases, with 15 bases left in between. In germline, CDR1 is SEHNR, CDR2 FQNEAQ (reference sequence). CDR3 protein: CASSLVLGPSDSPLHF. The CDR3 DNA follows: TGTGCCAGCAGCTTAGTGTTGGGCCCCTCGGATTCACCCCTCCACTTT.

This clone has just a few counts. The chain recombines TRBV28 with TRBJ2-2; tentatively, D is TRBD1 (6 bases). CDR1 and CDR2 (germline): MDHEN, SYDVKM. The CDR3 is 13 residues long. V was shortened by 6 bases and J by 5 bases, with 10 bases between the two germline ends. The CDR3 DNA is TGTGCCAGCAGGCTTCAGGGGACCGGGGAGCTGTTTTTT. Translated: CASRLQGTGELFF.

This clone was seen only a few times. The rearrangement links TRBV18 to TRBJ2-2; a weak D match, TRBD2 (6 bases). Germline lookup yields CDR1 KGHSH and CDR2 LQKENI. This CDR3 is built from 17 residues. V lost 1 base and J lost 2, with 14 bases in between. CDR3 loop: CASSPRVGSPNTGELFF. The CDR3 bases are TGTGCCAGCTCACCACGAGTCGGGAGCCCAAACACCGGGGAGCTGTTTTTT.

This clone came up a few times. The J gene is TRBJ1-1, the V gene TRBV6-5; D possibly corresponds to TRBD1 (5 bases). The V end was cut by 4 bases, the J end by 3 bases, with 9 bases between. Germline V gene lookup returns CDR1 MNHEY and CDR2 SVGAGI. The CDR3 covers 13 residues. As DNA, the CDR3 is TGTGCCAGCAGTTCCGGGGGTCACACTGAAGCTTTCTTT. Residues: CASSSGGHTEAFF.

This chain connects TRBV27 to TRBJ2-5; D is possibly TRBD1 (7 bases). The CDR3 is 17 residues long. The V end lost 2 bases, the J end lost 7 bases, and 23 bases lay between the germline ends. The germline V gene encodes CDR1 MNHEY and CDR2 SMNVEV (reference sequence). The CDR3 coding sequence is TGTGCCAGCAGTTTAGAGGGGGGACAGTTGATGTCCGCGACCCAGTACTTC. Translating gives CASSLEGGQLMSATQYF.

This clone has only a few counts. The CDR3 DNA follows: TGTGCCACCAGCAAGGGACAGATTAATGAAAAACTGTTTTTT. It codes for CATSKGQINEKLFF. The chain couples TRBV15 to TRBJ1-4; 7 nucleotides match TRBD1. Germline V gene sequence: CDR1 LNHNV, CDR2 YYDKDF (reference sequence). The CDR3 extends over 14 amino acids. The ends lost 4 bases at V and 4 bases at J; junction bases unmatched: 3.

A few counts support this clone. V is TRBV15 and J is TRBJ2-7, with TRBD1 matching over 10 bases. The CDR3 extends over 16 amino acids. The V segment lost 8 bases and the J segment 0 bases; nucleotides outside the gene matches: 10. CDR1 LNHNV and CDR2 YYDKDF come from the germline V gene (reference sequence). In DNA, the CDR3 is TGTGCCACCCGCCAGGTTGACAGGGGGCCCTCCTACGAGCAGTACTTC. This sequence encodes CATRQVDRGPSYEQYF.

The rearrangement links TRBV19 to TRBJ2-1; D ambiguous. Trimming left V 3 bases short and J 8 bases short, with 8 bases between. There are 12 residues in the CDR3. CDR1 and CDR2 (germline): LNHDA, SQIVND (reference sequence). CDR3 bases: TGTGCCAGTAGTATTGATGAGGATGAGCAGTTCTTC. Amino acid sequence: CASSIDEDEQFF.

The chain combines TRBV7-9 with TRBJ1-2; a possible D gene is TRBD1 (5 bases). The CDR3 length is 13 residues. With 3 bases removed from V and 8 bases from J, the gap between germline ends came to 13 bases. Germline values: CDR1 SEHNR, CDR2 FQNEAQ (reference sequence). Written as DNA, the CDR3 is TGTGCCAGCAGCTTTGCCAGAGGACAAGGCTACACCTTC. This codes for CASSFARGQGYTF.

The CDR3 region is CASSLNEGTEQYF. CDR3 nucleotides: TGTGCCAGCAGCTTAAACGAGGGTACCGAGCAGTACTTC. The V and J genes are TRBV7-3 and TRBJ2-7; a weak D match, TRBD2 (5 bases). Per the germline V gene, CDR1 is SGHTA and CDR2 is FQGTGA. This CDR3 region has 13 residues. Trimming stripped 1 base from V and 6 bases from J, with 10 bases between.

The chain's CDR3 is CASSLDRDTDTQYF. In DNA form, the CDR3 reads TGTGCCAGCAGCCTAGACAGGGACACAGATACGCAGTATTTT. The V call is TRBV27, the J call TRBJ2-3; 7 bases line up with TRBD1. V shed 6 bases, J shed 2 bases, and the junction held 5 bases outside the gene matches. The V gene's germline CDR1 is MNHEY and CDR2 SMNVEV (reference sequence). The CDR3 contains 14 residues.

This clone appeared a few times. The rearrangement uses TRBV30 and TRBJ2-5, with D hard to call. This CDR3 is 13 amino acids long. Germline CDR1 is GTSNPN and CDR2 is SVGIG (reference sequence). Between the trimmed V and J ends, which lost 7 bases and 5 bases, there was a span of 17 bases. The CDR3 nucleotides read TGTGCCTCGTCACCCCGTACCGGGGAGACCCAGTACTTC. This encodes CASSPRTGETQYF.

Only a few counts were recorded for this clone. The rearrangement joins TRBV30 to TRBJ2-1, with D perhaps TRBD1 (5 bases). The CDR3 totals 14 residues. CDR1 is GTSNPN, CDR2 SVGIG, per germline (reference sequence). The germline V and J ends were trimmed by 8 bases and 8 bases, with 22 bases remaining between them. The CDR3 DNA reads as TGTGCCCGGTCCGGCCAGGGCCGACGGGATGAGCAGTTCTTC. It specifies CARSGQGRRDEQFF. Full variable domain (remainder filled in from reference TRBV30 and TRBJ2-1): SQTIHQWPATLVQPVGSPLSLECTVEGTSNPNLYWYRQAAGRGLQLLFYSVGIGQISSEVPQNLSASRPQDRQFILSSKKLLLSDSGFYLCARSGQGRRDEQFFGPGTRLTVL.

This clone has more than one count but fewer than ten. The chain links TRBV4-2 to TRBJ1-2, with D hard to call. Between the trimmed V and J ends, which lost 0 bases and 0 bases, there was a span of 11 bases. There are 16 residues in the CDR3. Germline V gives CDR1 LGHNA, CDR2 YNFKEQ. The DNA of the CDR3 is TGTGCCAGCAGCCAAGATGCCGGAGGAACTAACTATGGCTACACCTTC. This encodes CASSQDAGGTNYGYTF.

This chain uses TRBV6-5 with TRBJ1-1; the D gene is possibly TRBD1 (6 bases). The CDR3 sequence is 15 residues long. The V gene lost 0 bases and the J gene lost 8 bases, with 16 bases spanning the gap. The germline V gene encodes CDR1 MNHEY and CDR2 SVGAGI. The CDR3 DNA sequence: TGTGCCAGCAGTTACTCCTCAGGGGCGTCCGGAGAAGCTTTCTTT. Its protein product is CASSYSSGASGEAFF.

The gene calls are TRBV28 and TRBJ2-5, with 11 bases identical to TRBD2. Trimming took 7 bases from V and 6 from J; bases not matched to a gene: 13. The CDR3 length is 16 residues. Germline-derived CDR1 and CDR2 are MDHEN and SYDVKM. The CDR3, as DNA: TGTGCCAGCACCCCTAATCTAGCGGGAGGTCGGAAGACCCAGTACTTC. Translating gives CASTPNLAGGRKTQYF.

This clone was found a few times. The V call is TRBV7-6, the J call TRBJ2-7; 9 nucleotides align to TRBD2. The germline V gene encodes CDR1 SGHVS and CDR2 FNYEAQ. The CDR3 covers 15 residues. With 3 bases clipped from V and 7 bases from J, the junction kept 10 bases outside the gene matches. DNA for the CDR3: TGTGCCAGCAGCTTCCCGGCGGGGGGGGCTGGTGAGCAGTACTTC. It encodes CASSFPAGGAGEQYF.

The chain links TRBV19 to TRBJ1-2; D gene ambiguous. The germline gives CDR1 LNHDA, CDR2 SQIVND (reference sequence). V was clipped by 9 bases and J by 0 bases, with 17 bases between them. The CDR3 runs 15 residues. This CDR3 reads CASRKGEAANYGYTF. In DNA form, the CDR3 reads TGTGCCAGCCGGAAAGGAGAAGCAGCTAACTATGGCTACACCTTC.

V is TRBV7-9 and J is TRBJ2-7; 10 positions match TRBD1. The J segment lost 3 bases and the V segment lost 5 bases, leaving 4 bases of the junction unmatched. CDR1 is SEHNR, CDR2 FQNEAQ, per germline (reference sequence). CDR3 length: 14 residues. The CDR3 bases are TGTGCCAGCAGCCTTGGACAGGGGGACTACGAGCAGTACTTC. Translating gives CASSLGQGDYEQYF.

This clone has just a few counts. The chain is built from TRBV7-9 and TRBJ2-7; D may be TRBD2 (5 bases). Germline V lookup: CDR1 SEHNR, CDR2 FQNEAQ (reference sequence). The CDR3 covers 11 residues. Trimming removed 5 bases at V and 5 bases at J, with 7 bases between. The CDR3 region is CASSLGDEQYF. DNA of the CDR3: TGTGCCAGCAGCCTCGGGGACGAGCAGTACTTC.